This T cell receptor (beta chain) was captured by sequencing in a study of shared clonotypes between healthy human individuals. Sequencing used immunoSEQ multiplex PCR; TCRdb keeps in-frame clones, though not all of them. This table has some 1.5 million clones, 95% to 99% appearing once. The trim removed 6 bases at V and 2 bases at J, leaving 5 bases unmatched. From germline, CDR1 is MNHEY and CDR2 SVGAGI. The length of the CDR3 is 14 residues. The chain uses TRBV6-5 and TRBJ2-3; 7 bases align to TRBD2. The receptor comes from a man under 40 in good health. Sequencing was carried out using naive CD4+ T cells sorted from blood. Subset given: CD45RA+ positively selected. The DNA of the CDR3 is TGTGCCAGCAGAGCCAGCGGGATCACAGATACGCAGTATTTT. Protein: CASRASGITDTQYF.